These 30 T cell receptor beta chains originate from one sample sequenced in a study of long-term antiretroviral therapy in people with HIV. Version v3.0 of the immunoSEQ assay ran at survey level. Profiled with immunoSEQ multiplex PCR; TCRdb holds only in-frame clones, not every one. This repertoire shows tens of thousands of clones, less than 90% found once; its top ten account for less than 8%. The sample consisted of unsorted PBMCs, taken 1 year after starting antiretroviral therapy. All receptors come from a man between 18 and 35 years old with HIV.

The rearrangement joins TRBV18 to TRBJ1-1; 9 bases are a match to TRBD1. CDR3 length: 14 amino acids. Trimming removed 3 bases from V and 5 bases from J; junction bases left unmatched: 4. Germline V gene lookup returns CDR1 KGHSH and CDR2 LQKENI. The CDR3 is CASSPLGQGTEAFF. CDR3 sequence (DNA): TGTGCCAGCTCACCCCTTGGACAGGGGACTGAAGCTTTCTTT.

The chain couples TRBV7-6 to TRBJ1-5; D is uncertain. The germline V gene has CDR1 SGHVS and CDR2 FNYEAQ. V lost 4 bases to trimming and J lost 1 base, with 14 bases between them. The CDR3 has 16 residues. The CDR3 nucleotides read TGTGCCAGCAGCTCAAGCGTTGGGCTGAGCAATCAGCCCCAGCATTTT. Residues: CASSSSVGLSNQPQHF. The full variable domain, completed using reference TRBV7-6 and TRBJ1-5, is GAGVSQSPRYKVTKRGQDVALRCDPISGHVSLYWYRQALGQGPEFLTYFNYEAQQDKSGLPNDRFSAERPEGSISTLTIQRTEQRDSAMYRCASSSSVGLSNQPQHFGDGTRLSIL.

The chain links TRBV7-9 to TRBJ2-1; D is undetermined. Germline assignment: CDR1 SEHNR and CDR2 FQNEAQ (reference sequence). The CDR3 extends over 14 amino acids. V gave up 4 bases and J gave up 6 bases, with 13 bases separating them. CDR3 loop: CASSYGNLINEQFF. In DNA form, the CDR3 reads TGTGCCAGCAGCTATGGCAACCTCATCAATGAGCAGTTCTTC. The whole variable domain, filled in from reference TRBV7-9 and TRBJ2-1, reads DTGVSQNPRHKITKRGQNVTFRCDPISEHNRLYWYRQTLGQGPEFLTYFQNEAQLEKSRLLSDRFSAERPKGSFSTLEIQRTEQGDSAMYLCASSYGNLINEQFFGPGTRLTVL.

This clone was recorded once. The chain joins TRBV13 to TRBJ1-2, with 7 bases identical to TRBD1. V lost 0 bases, J lost 7 bases, and 8 bases stayed unmatched. In germline, CDR1 is PRHDT, CDR2 FYEKMQ (reference sequence). The CDR3 runs to 15 residues. The CDR3, as DNA: TGTGCCAGCAGCTTAGGCACACAGGGGCGCGTTGGCTACACCTTC. Amino acids: CASSLGTQGRVGYTF.

In DNA, the CDR3 is TGTGCCAGCAGTTACTCTAATGAGCAGTTCTTC. It translates to CASSYSNEQFF. The chain combines TRBV6-6 with TRBJ2-1; D gene unclear. This CDR3 contains 11 residues. V lost 0 bases and J 7 bases, leaving 1 base between the germline ends. The germline V gene has CDR1 MNHNY and CDR2 SVGAGI (reference sequence).

There are a few counts of this clone. This rearrangement joins TRBV4-3 to TRBJ2-7, with D perhaps TRBD2 (5 bases). CDR3 length: 16 amino acids. Germline V CDR1 and CDR2: LGHNA, YSLEER. V lost 0 bases to trimming and J lost 0 bases, with 12 bases between them. CDR3 loop: CASSQDPGMSSYEQYF. Here the CDR3 DNA reads TGCGCCAGCAGCCAAGATCCGGGAATGAGCTCCTACGAGCAGTACTTC.

This chain joins TRBV2 and TRBJ2-5, with 12 bases matching TRBD2. The CDR3 is 15 amino acids. CDR1 and CDR2 from the germline V gene are SNHLY and FYNNEI. Losses at the gene ends were 7 bases for V and 3 bases for J; bases not matched to a gene: 6. The chain's CDR3 is CASISSGGAEETQYF. In DNA form, the CDR3 reads TGTGCCAGCATTTCTAGCGGGGGGGCCGAAGAGACCCAGTACTTC.

The chain couples TRBV9 to TRBJ2-7, with 7 positions matching TRBD1. Trimming at V came to 2 bases and at J to 3 bases, leaving 8 bases not matched to a gene. Germline values: CDR1 SGDLS, CDR2 YYNGEE. This CDR3 contains 15 residues. The CDR3 nucleotides read TGTGCCAGCAGCGTCCATAGTACAGGGGACTACGAGCAGTACTTC. Its protein is CASSVHSTGDYEQYF.

The V call is TRBV19, the J call TRBJ2-7; 7 nucleotides match TRBD1. The V gene end was trimmed by 5 bases and the J gene end by 7 bases; junction bases not matched to a gene: 11. The CDR3 totals 14 residues. CDR1 LNHDA and CDR2 SQIVND come from the germline V gene (reference sequence). As DNA, the CDR3 is TGTGCCAGTAGTCCAAGACAGGGTCAGAGTGAGCAGTACTTC. The encoded protein is CASSPRQGQSEQYF.

The J gene is TRBJ2-2, the V gene TRBV19, with 9 bases identical to TRBD1. Germline lookup yields CDR1 LNHDA and CDR2 SQIVND (reference sequence). The CDR3 loop spans 16 amino acids. Unmatched junction bases numbered 7, after V lost 4 bases and J lost 4 bases. Here the CDR3 reads CASSTYRGRGTGELFF. The CDR3 nucleotides read TGTGCCAGTAGTACATACAGGGGGCGAGGCACCGGGGAGCTGTTTTTT.

This rearrangement joins TRBV9 to TRBJ2-7; 11 bases align to TRBD2. Germline assignment: CDR1 SGDLS and CDR2 YYNGEE. The V and J ends lost 3 bases and 3 bases, in that order; junction bases with no gene match: 8. The CDR3 is made up of 16 amino acids. The DNA of the CDR3 is TGTGCCAGCAGCGGTGGGACTAGCGGCGGGGGCTACGAGCAGTACTTC. This translates into CASSGGTSGGGYEQYF.

V and J are TRBV9 and TRBJ2-7; D remains unclear. This CDR3 is 15 amino acids long. Germline-derived CDR1 and CDR2 are SGDLS and YYNGEE. V was pared by 0 bases and J by 2 bases, with 12 bases between. The CDR3 reads CASSVDGAPTYEQYF. The DNA for the CDR3 is TGTGCCAGCAGCGTAGATGGAGCGCCGACCTACGAGCAGTACTTC.

The V and J genes are TRBV7-9 and TRBJ2-1; the match to TRBD2 covers 9 bases. The CDR3 is 15 residues long. The V segment lost 3 bases and the J segment 3 bases; nucleotides outside the gene matches: 3. Germline lookup yields CDR1 SEHNR and CDR2 FQNEAQ (reference sequence). CDR3 region: CASSFRTSDYNEQFF. Written as DNA, the CDR3 is TGTGCCAGCAGCTTTCGGACTAGCGACTACAATGAGCAGTTCTTC. The full variable domain, with the rest looked up from reference TRBV7-9 and TRBJ2-1, is DTGVSQNPRHKITKRGQNVTFRCDPISEHNRLYWYRQTLGQGPEFLTYFQNEAQLEKSRLLSDRFSAERPKGSFSTLEIQRTEQGDSAMYLCASSFRTSDYNEQFFGPGTRLTVL.

This rearrangement joins TRBV7-9 to TRBJ1-1; 7 nucleotides agree with TRBD1. This CDR3 spans 14 amino acids. CDR1 and CDR2 (germline): SEHNR, FQNEAQ (reference sequence). The J segment lost 8 bases and the V segment lost 1 base, leaving 7 bases of the junction unmatched. The CDR3 coding sequence is TGTGCCAGCAGCTTAGGGACAGGCTCCAAAGAAGCTTTCTTT. Protein sequence: CASSLGTGSKEAFF.

The count of this clone is one. The rearrangement uses TRBV27 and TRBJ1-1; no clear D gene. This CDR3 has 15 amino acids. Germline CDR1 MNHEY, CDR2 SMNVEV (reference sequence). The V end lost 4 bases, the J end lost 0 bases, and 12 bases lay between the germline ends. CDR3 in DNA: TGTGCCAGCAGTTCCCGGCGCAGCATGAACACTGAAGCTTTCTTT. This translates into CASSSRRSMNTEAFF.

The chain joins TRBV9 to TRBJ2-1; 8 bases map to TRBD1. From germline, CDR1 is SGDLS and CDR2 YYNGEE. The CDR3 sequence is 15 residues long. Germline trimming cut 0 bases from V and 8 bases from J; bases unmatched to any gene: 7. CDR3 amino acids: CASSVGTGGLHEQFF. Written as DNA, the CDR3 is TGTGCCAGCAGCGTAGGAACAGGGGGGTTGCATGAGCAGTTCTTC.

The chain is built from TRBV4-3 and TRBJ2-5; D not resolved. V lost 0 bases to trimming and J lost 3 bases, with 5 bases between them. This CDR3 spans 13 amino acids. CDR1 LGHNA and CDR2 YSLEER come from the germline V gene. CDR3 protein: CASSQDFKETQYF. The CDR3 bases are TGCGCCAGCAGCCAAGATTTTAAAGAGACCCAGTACTTC.

V and J are TRBV19 and TRBJ1-4, with D unresolved. The CDR3 is 13 amino acids. Between the trimmed V and J ends, which lost 5 bases and 8 bases, there was a span of 12 bases. Germline CDR1 is LNHDA and CDR2 is SQIVND (reference sequence). CDR3 DNA: TGTGCCAGTAGTGTAGGACTCGGAGAAAAACTGTTTTTT. As protein: CASSVGLGEKLFF.

The chain joins TRBV7-9 to TRBJ2-7; unclear D gene. Germline V gene sequence: CDR1 SEHNR, CDR2 FQNEAQ (reference sequence). The CDR3 consists of 16 residues. V was pared by 4 bases and J by 2 bases, with 18 bases between. The chain's CDR3 is CASSSSRHQPTYEQYF. DNA of the CDR3: TGTGCCAGCAGCTCCTCGCGCCATCAACCCACCTACGAGCAGTACTTC.

The chain couples TRBV6-6 to TRBJ1-2; 11 bases are shared with TRBD1. Germline trimming cut 5 bases from V and 6 bases from J; bases unmatched to any gene: 5. Germline V gene data show CDR1 as MNHNY and CDR2 as SVGAGI (reference sequence). CDR3 size: 14 residues. The CDR3 sequence is CASSLGQGGDGYTF. The CDR3 nucleotides are TGTGCCAGCAGTCTGGGACAGGGGGGGGATGGCTACACCTTC.

This chain uses TRBV5-1 with TRBJ1-2; the D gene is possibly TRBD1 (5 bases). The CDR3 is made up of 13 amino acids. V shed 4 bases and J shed 4 bases, with 11 bases lying between them. Germline CDR1 SGHRS, CDR2 YFSETQ. Here the CDR3 DNA reads TGCGCCAGCAGCCTGGGACCGAGCTATGGCTACACCTTC. Protein: CASSLGPSYGYTF.

The J gene is TRBJ1-1, the V gene TRBV4-3, with D uncertain. Germline V gene lookup returns CDR1 LGHNA and CDR2 YSLEER. Trimming stripped 1 base from V and 2 bases from J, with 11 bases between. The CDR3 consists of 15 residues. The CDR3 DNA reads TGCGCCAGCAGCCAAGTGGAAACAGTAAACACTGAAGCTTTCTTT. Encoded protein: CASSQVETVNTEAFF.

The chain is built from TRBV2 and TRBJ2-5, with 8 bases aligning to TRBD1. Germline V gene lookup returns CDR1 SNHLY and CDR2 FYNNEI. The junction had 5 bases not matched to a gene; V was cut back by 6 bases and J by 2 bases. The CDR3 has 14 residues. The CDR3: CASRPRTGQETQYF. The DNA of the CDR3 is TGTGCCAGCAGGCCCCGGACAGGGCAAGAGACCCAGTACTTC.

As DNA, the CDR3 is TGTGCCAGCAGCGGCCCTGGACAAAGGACTGAAGCTTTCTTT. This sequence encodes CASSGPGQRTEAFF. The V call is TRBV9, the J call TRBJ1-1; D might be TRBD1 (5 bases). Germline CDR1 and CDR2: SGDLS and YYNGEE. V dropped 3 bases and J dropped 5 bases, with 14 bases sitting between them. CDR3 length: 14 amino acids.

This chain connects TRBV28 to TRBJ2-4; TRBD2 agrees at 8 bases. Trimming removed 6 bases from V and 7 bases from J; junction bases left unmatched: 11. This CDR3 has 15 residues. Germline V gene data show CDR1 as MDHEN and CDR2 as SYDVKM. The CDR3 DNA sequence: TGTGCCAGCAGGCAAAGAGGCGGGAGGCCGAACATTCAGTACTTC. Protein: CASRQRGGRPNIQYF.

V gene TRBV4-1 combines with J gene TRBJ2-7, with D possibly TRBD2 on 6 matching bases. There are 15 residues in the CDR3. V lost 2 bases and J 2 bases, leaving 13 bases between the germline ends. Germline-derived CDR1 and CDR2 are MGHRA and YSYEKL. The CDR3 loop is CASSQFLGGTYEQYF. DNA for the CDR3: TGCGCCAGCAGCCAATTTCTTGGGGGGACCTACGAGCAGTACTTC.

V gene TRBV10-3 combines with J gene TRBJ1-2; 7 bases fit TRBD1. The germline CDR1 and CDR2 sequences are ENHRY and SYGVKD. The CDR3 loop spans 15 amino acids. The trim removed 2 bases at V and 6 bases at J, leaving 9 bases unmatched. CDR3 nucleotides: TGTGCCATCAGTGAGACCGTGACAGGGTTCGATGGCTACACCTTC. This sequence encodes CAISETVTGFDGYTF.

V usage is TRBV6-1 and J usage is TRBJ2-3; no definite D call. CDR3 length: 14 amino acids. The V end was cut by 8 bases, the J end by 2 bases, with 14 bases between. Germline V gene sequence: CDR1 MNHNS, CDR2 SASEGT. The CDR3 reads CASVRLGSTDTQYF. DNA for the CDR3: TGTGCCAGCGTTAGATTAGGTTCCACAGATACGCAGTATTTT.

The chain carries TRBV7-9 and TRBJ2-7, with 9 bases fitting TRBD1. The ends lost 5 bases at V and 4 bases at J; junction bases unmatched: 9. Germline V gene lookup returns CDR1 SEHNR and CDR2 FQNEAQ (reference sequence). This CDR3 contains 15 residues. The CDR3 here is CASSRLRDREYEQYF. As DNA, the CDR3 is TGTGCCAGCAGCCGGCTCCGGGACAGGGAATACGAGCAGTACTTC.

The rearrangement uses TRBV2 and TRBJ2-7, with 7 nucleotides matching TRBD1. V shed 8 bases and J 3 bases; nucleotides not matched to a gene: 7. This CDR3 has 13 amino acids. Germline V gene sequence: CDR1 SNHLY, CDR2 FYNNEI. CDR3 region: CASGRQGSYEQYF. CDR3 bases: TGTGCCAGCGGCCGACAGGGAAGCTACGAGCAGTACTTC.